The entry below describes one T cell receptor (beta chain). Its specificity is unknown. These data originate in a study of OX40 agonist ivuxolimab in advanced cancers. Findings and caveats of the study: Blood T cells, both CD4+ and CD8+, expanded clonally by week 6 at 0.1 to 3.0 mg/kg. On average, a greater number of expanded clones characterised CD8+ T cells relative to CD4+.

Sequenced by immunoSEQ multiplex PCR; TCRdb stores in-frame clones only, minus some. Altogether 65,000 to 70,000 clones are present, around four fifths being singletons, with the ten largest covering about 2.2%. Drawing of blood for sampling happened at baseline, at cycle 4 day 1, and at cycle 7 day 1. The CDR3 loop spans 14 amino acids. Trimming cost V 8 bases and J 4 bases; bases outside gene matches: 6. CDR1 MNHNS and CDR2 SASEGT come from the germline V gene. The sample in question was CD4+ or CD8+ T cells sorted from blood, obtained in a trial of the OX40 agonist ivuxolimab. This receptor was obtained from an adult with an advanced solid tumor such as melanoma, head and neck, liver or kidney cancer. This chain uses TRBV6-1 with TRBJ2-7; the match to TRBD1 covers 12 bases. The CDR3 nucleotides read TGTGCCAGCCACTGGGACAGGGGGCCTTACGAGCAGTACTTC. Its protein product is CASHWDRGPYEQYF.